This TCR beta chain comes out of a study of T-cell reconstitution after alpha-beta-depleted transplantation in children. This sample's TCRbeta library carried unique molecular identifier barcodes. TCRdb re-called the PCR reads with MiXCR, one entry per CDR3 protein. The sample comprises 200,000 to 250,000 distinct CDR3 sequences, roughly 10% of which are singletons, and 28% rests with the top ten. This clonotype was observed many times. The CDR3 runs to 14 residues. Trimming at V came to 4 bases and at J to 2 bases, leaving 6 bases not matched to a gene. The germline V gene encodes CDR1 SGHRS and CDR2 YFSETQ.

This clonotype originated in a child under three years old with acute myeloid leukemia, due to receive a stem cell transplant. The starting material was PBMCs, obtained before TCRalphabeta/CD19-depleted stem cell transplant. The V gene is TRBV5-1, the J gene TRBJ2-7; 7 positions match TRBD1. The CDR3 here is CASSPRDRTYEQYF. CDR3 DNA sequence: TGCGCCAGCAGCCCCCGGGACAGAACCTACGAGCAGTACTTC.